This TCR beta chain was found in a study of blood T cell repertoires in COVID-19. TCRdb's table, derived via immunoSEQ multiplex PCR, lists solely in-frame clones and lacks some. Counted here are about 420,000 clones, over 85% occurring once; the ten biggest clones make up around 0.92%. Trimming stripped 3 bases from V and 7 bases from J, with 12 bases between. CDR3 length: 13 residues. V gene TRBV12-3 or TRBV12-4 combines with J gene TRBJ1-2, with D tentatively TRBD1 (6 bases). The TCR was taken from a man between 18 and 29 years old with COVID-19, enrolled during active disease. Specimen: peripheral blood. This CDR3 reads CASSFEGGAGYTF. In DNA, the CDR3 is TGTGCCAGCAGTTTTGAGGGGGGGGCTGGCTACACCTTC.